These 7 T cell receptor beta chains share one sample of origin, sequenced in a study of neurological immune-mediated disorders. TCRdb redid the calling of the 5' RACE reads with MiXCR, one entry per CDR3 protein. In the table there are 20,000 or so distinct CDR3 sequences, about 10% of which are singletons. Source material: CD8+ T cells from blood. These TCRs come from a woman in her fifties or sixties in good health.

This clonotype showed up many times. V is TRBV7-9 and J is TRBJ1-5, with D perhaps TRBD1 (5 bases). Germline V CDR1 and CDR2: SEHNR, FQNEAQ (reference sequence). Between the trimmed V and J ends, which lost 4 bases and 6 bases, there was a span of 13 bases. This CDR3 is 14 amino acids long. The CDR3 loop is CASSSTQGAQPQHF. The CDR3 region has the DNA TGTGCCAGCAGCTCGACGCAGGGTGCTCAGCCCCAGCATTTT.

This clonotype was seen at least ten times. J is TRBJ1-1 and V is TRBV20-1; maybe TRBD1 (5 bases). The CDR3 is 14 residues long. Germline lookup yields CDR1 DFQATT and CDR2 SNEGSKA (reference sequence). The germline V and J ends were trimmed by 3 bases and 5 bases, with 16 bases remaining between them. The CDR3: CSASSSPEGTEAFF. CDR3 coding DNA: TGCAGTGCTAGTTCAAGCCCTGAGGGGACTGAAGCTTTCTTT.

This clonotype appeared many times. The gene calls are TRBV9 and TRBJ1-1, with unresolved D. The germline V gene has CDR1 SGDLS and CDR2 YYNGEE. The CDR3 runs to 12 residues. The V gene lost 3 bases and the J gene lost 3 bases, with 6 bases spanning the gap. For the CDR3, the DNA is TGTGCCAGCAGCGGGCGGGACACTGAAGCTTTCTTT. This translates into CASSGRDTEAFF.

This clonotype was seen repeatedly, ten times or more. The chain uses TRBV6-5 and TRBJ2-3; D uncertain. Germline loops: CDR1 MNHEY, CDR2 SVGAGI. Trimming removed 5 bases from V and 0 bases from J, with 12 bases in between. The CDR3 sequence is 15 residues long. As DNA, the CDR3 is TGTGCCAGCAGTAAGGAGATTTCTAGCACAGATACGCAGTATTTT. As protein: CASSKEISSTDTQYF.

This clonotype appeared many times. The rearrangement uses TRBV30 and TRBJ1-1, with 7 bases that match TRBD1. J gave up 2 bases and V 3 bases, and 6 bases lay outside the gene matches. The CDR3 has 14 amino acids. Germline-derived CDR1 and CDR2 are GTSNPN and SVGIG (reference sequence). The CDR3 coding sequence is TGTGCCTGGAGGGGGTACAGGGGAAACACTGAAGCTTTCTTT. As protein: CAWRGYRGNTEAFF.

The chain joins TRBV21-1 to TRBJ2-1. TRBV21-1 is a pseudogene segment. This CDR3 has 15 amino acids. The CDR3 sequence is CASSKGQIIYNEQFF. The DNA for the CDR3 is TGTGCCAGCAGCAAAGGTCAGATCATCTACAATGAGCAGTTCTTC.

This clonotype was observed at least ten times. V is TRBV28 and J is TRBJ1-1; D uncertain. Germline CDR1 MDHEN, CDR2 SYDVKM. V lost 3 bases and J 1 base, leaving 9 bases between the germline ends. The CDR3 loop spans 14 amino acids. CDR3 DNA sequence: TGTGCCAGCAGTTTCGACACCTCGAACACTGAAGCTTTCTTT. It codes for CASSFDTSNTEAFF.